The present TCR beta chain was sequenced within a study of blood T cell repertoires in COVID-19. Germline lookup yields CDR1 KGHDR and CDR2 SFDVKD. J gave up 4 bases and V 3 bases, and 19 bases lay outside the gene matches. The CDR3 extends over 19 amino acids. TCRdb keeps only in-frame clones here, not all; method: immunoSEQ multiplex PCR. The table has 300,000 to 350,000 clones, roughly 86% seen once. Sequenced sample: peripheral blood. The receptor's source is a man aged 25-45 years with COVID-19, enrolled during active disease. This chain connects TRBV24-1 to TRBJ1-1, with 7 nucleotides matching TRBD1. Here the CDR3 reads CATSDPRDSVLYRPTEAFF. CDR3 nucleotide sequence: TGTGCCACCAGTGATCCCCGGGACAGTGTGTTATACCGCCCCACTGAAGCTTTCTTT.